This section outlines one T cell receptor (beta chain) sequence together with its context. CDR1 MNHEY and CDR2 SVGAGI come from the germline V gene. CDR3 length: 15 residues. V was clipped by 8 bases and J by 4 bases, with 15 bases between them. These data are taken from a study of blood T cell repertoires in COVID-19. Study-wide context: Some COVID-19 samples were acute and others convalescent; all came from the United States, Italy and Spain. In each case, the material was cDNA or gDNA derived from T cells, B-cell-depleted T cells, or PBMCs.

Original analysis: Quantification of nucleated cells was approximated via reference gene primer amplification. The repertoire was sequenced with immunoSEQ multiplex PCR; TCRdb's copy has only in-frame clones and lacks some. V and J calls and clone size follow that table, whereas D and trimming were derived from the DNA. The table lists about 52,000 clones, under 90% of them singletons. This sequence was found in a man at least 80 years old with active or convalescent COVID-19. The chain has TRBV6-5 and TRBJ1-6, with TRBD1 as a possible D gene (5 bases). Sequencing was done on a sample of peripheral blood. The CDR3 DNA is TGTGCCAGCGGTACAGGCGATACGTATAATTCACCCCTCCACTTT. It encodes CASGTGDTYNSPLHF.